This T cell receptor beta chain stems from a study of shared clonotypes between healthy human individuals. Sequencing was performed with immunoSEQ multiplex PCR; in TCRdb, only in-frame clones are kept and a portion is missing. The data contain about 2.4 million clones, approximately 94% of them singletons. V dropped 4 bases and J dropped 6 bases, with 21 bases sitting between them. The germline V gene encodes CDR1 SGHNT and CDR2 YYREEE (reference sequence). This CDR3 is built from 16 residues. The specimen was naive CD4+ T cells sorted from blood. Indicated subset: CD45RA+ positively selected. The chain combines TRBV5-4 with TRBJ2-3; TRBD1 might be the D (6 bases). This receptor was obtained from a man between 18 and 29 years old in good health. Here the CDR3 DNA reads TGTGCCAGCAGCCAAGGGGGACCCTCTCTTGGGGATACGCAGTATTTT. Amino acid sequence: CASSQGGPSLGDTQYF.